The 21 T cell receptor beta chains reported below all come from one sample, sequenced in a study of Ad26.COV2.S vaccination and SARS-CoV-2 variants (dated by TCRdb to about 2021). The meaning of the sample's time point label: individuals recovered from natural SARS-CoV-2 infection. Library preparation was by the immunoSEQ multiplex PCR assay. TCRdb mirrors the immuneACCESS table, restricted to in-frame sequences. Some clones are absent from its copies; in checked studies, under half trace to an unresolved V gene, and the reason for the others is unknown. This sample gives fewer than 55,000 clones in total; around 83% of them show up just once. The top ten constitute more than 45% of the sample. Sequencing was performed on peripheral blood, taken after recovery from COVID-19. These receptors originate from a human donor who had recovered from COVID-19.

This clone occurred once. This chain links TRBV3-1 (or the pseudogene TRBV3-2) with TRBJ2-5, with D possibly matching TRBD2 (5 bases). The CDR3 loop spans 18 amino acids. Deletions cut 0 bases from V and 4 bases from J, with 21 bases between. Per the germline V gene, CDR1 is LGHDT and CDR2 is YNNKEL (reference sequence). CDR3 sequence: CASSQEGMLRERGETQYF. Here the CDR3 DNA reads TGTGCCAGCAGCCAAGAAGGGATGTTGAGGGAGAGAGGAGAGACCCAGTACTTC.

The V call is TRBV5-1, the J call TRBJ1-3; D remains unclear. V was trimmed by 2 bases and J by 2 bases, leaving 14 bases between them. CDR1 SGHRS and CDR2 YFSETQ come from the germline V gene. The CDR3 contains 16 residues. The CDR3 region is CASSFGNRATGNTIYF. The CDR3 nucleotides read TGCGCCAGCAGCTTTGGGAACAGAGCCACTGGAAACACCATATATTTT.

The table lists this clone with a few counts. V and J are TRBV29-1 and TRBJ1-4; D perhaps matches TRBD1 (5 bases). V was shortened by 6 bases and J by 4 bases, with 12 bases between the two germline ends. The CDR3 length is 13 residues. Germline V gene data show CDR1 as SQVTM and CDR2 as ANQGSEA. The CDR3 DNA reads TGCAGCGTCTCGACGGGGGGTAATGAAAAACTGTTTTTT. This encodes CSVSTGGNEKLFF. The whole variable domain, remainder taken from reference TRBV29-1 and TRBJ1-4, is SAVISQKPSRDICQRGTSLTIQCQVDSQVTMMFWYRQQPGQSLTLIATANQGSEATYESGFVIDKFPISRPNLTFSTLTVSNMSPEDSSIYLCSVSTGGNEKLFFGSGTQLSVL.

This clone appeared once. Here the CDR3 reads CSAVQRSYNEQFF. The CDR3 region has the DNA TGCAGCGCCGTGCAGAGGTCATACAATGAGCAGTTCTTC. This sequence joins TRBV29-1 and TRBJ2-1; no reliable D call. V was trimmed by 7 bases and J by 4 bases, leaving 14 bases between them. CDR3 length equals 13 residues. Germline V gene data show CDR1 as SQVTM and CDR2 as ANQGSEA.

The CDR3 spells CASSPPSGGPHSPLHF. The CDR3, as DNA: TGTGCCAGCAGCCCTCCATCAGGGGGGCCGCATTCACCCCTCCACTTT. The chain combines TRBV7-3 with TRBJ1-6, with 7 bases aligning to TRBD1. This CDR3 has 16 residues. J was trimmed by 8 bases and V by 5 bases; bases with no gene match: 12. In germline, CDR1 is SGHTA, CDR2 FQGTGA.

This clone has more than one count but fewer than ten. The rearrangement uses TRBV6-5 and TRBJ2-7, with TRBD2 identical over 7 bases. The CDR3 has 13 residues. The germline V gene encodes CDR1 MNHEY and CDR2 SVGAGI. The V segment lost 9 bases and the J segment 6 bases; nucleotides outside the gene matches: 11. The CDR3 loop reads CASPGGSFGEQYF. The CDR3 DNA is TGTGCCAGTCCGGGCGGGAGCTTCGGCGAGCAGTACTTC.

The rearrangement links TRBV3-1 (or the pseudogene TRBV3-2) to TRBJ2-5, with D perhaps matching TRBD1 (5 bases). Germline V gene lookup returns CDR1 LGHDT and CDR2 YNNKEL (reference sequence). The CDR3 runs 16 residues. The V gene lost 4 bases and the J gene lost 0 bases, with 15 bases spanning the gap. CDR3 residues: CASSPFSQGNQETQYF. The DNA for the CDR3 is TGTGCCAGCAGCCCTTTCTCCCAGGGAAACCAAGAGACCCAGTACTTC.

The CDR3 region is CASSIETGPPGANVLTF. DNA of the CDR3: TGTGCCAGTAGTATAGAGACAGGACCTCCGGGGGCCAACGTCCTGACTTTC. V gene TRBV19 combines with J gene TRBJ2-6; a possible D gene is TRBD1 (6 bases). Germline lookup yields CDR1 LNHDA and CDR2 SQIVND (reference sequence). This CDR3 has 17 residues. Trimming cost V 0 bases and J 4 bases, with 13 bases left between them.

This sequence joins TRBV10-3 and TRBJ2-5, with 7 bases lining up with TRBD1. CDR1 ENHRY and CDR2 SYGVKD come from the germline V gene. Germline trimming cut 4 bases from V and 4 bases from J; bases unmatched to any gene: 6. This CDR3 has 14 residues. The CDR3, as DNA: TGTGCCATCAGTGCGAGGGGGCCTGGAGAGACCCAGTACTTC. Its protein is CAISARGPGETQYF.

This clone has a single count. The V and J genes are TRBV6-5 and TRBJ2-5; possibly TRBD2 for D (7 bases). Germline-derived CDR1 and CDR2 are MNHEY and SVGAGI. Trimming cost V 5 bases and J 5 bases, with 15 bases left between them. There are 14 residues in the CDR3. CDR3 sequence: CASSLGGREETQYF. The DNA of the CDR3 is TGTGCCAGCAGTCTTGGGGGGCGGGAGGAGACCCAGTACTTC.

This chain uses TRBV6-4 with TRBJ2-1; 12 positions match TRBD2. Germline CDR1 MRHNA, CDR2 SNTAGT. This CDR3 is built from 13 residues. After removal of 4 bases from V and 10 bases from J, the junction contained 2 bases not matched to a gene. The CDR3 DNA is TGTGCCAGCAGTGCCGGGACTAGCGGGGAGCAGTTCTTC. It yields the protein CASSAGTSGEQFF.

In its sample, this clone was seen a few times. V gene TRBV19 combines with J gene TRBJ1-5; 7 nucleotides agree with TRBD1. The CDR3 consists of 17 residues. Unmatched junction bases numbered 12, after V lost 6 bases and J lost 1 base. Germline V lookup: CDR1 LNHDA, CDR2 SQIVND (reference sequence). The CDR3 region is CASSTTGSGTSNQPQHF. CDR3 nucleotide sequence: TGTGCCAGTAGCACGACAGGGTCGGGCACGAGCAATCAGCCCCAGCATTTT.

The genes are TRBV19 and TRBJ1-4; the match to TRBD1 covers 9 bases. This CDR3 has 15 residues. Trimming cost V 3 bases and J 8 bases; bases outside gene matches: 7. Germline loops: CDR1 LNHDA, CDR2 SQIVND (reference sequence). CDR3 nucleotides: TGTGCCAGTAGTATGGTACAGGGGGCAGGAGAAAAACTGTTTTTT. Its protein is CASSMVQGAGEKLFF.

V usage is TRBV7-9 and J usage is TRBJ1-4, with TRBD1 matching over 7 bases. Trimming removed 4 bases from V and 2 bases from J; junction bases left unmatched: 1. The CDR3 length is 14 residues. Germline CDR1 is SEHNR and CDR2 is FQNEAQ (reference sequence). The CDR3 here is CASSSGQTNEKLFF. As DNA, the CDR3 is TGTGCCAGCAGCTCGGGACAGACTAATGAAAAACTGTTTTTT.

V and J are TRBV5-6 and TRBJ1-2; 7 positions match TRBD1. Losses at the gene ends were 3 bases for V and 4 bases for J; bases not matched to a gene: 6. The CDR3 spans 14 residues. Germline CDR1 SGHDT, CDR2 YYEEEE. The CDR3 region is CASSSVRQGYGYTF. The CDR3 DNA reads as TGTGCCAGCAGCTCCGTACGACAGGGCTATGGCTACACCTTC.

The gene calls are TRBV7-8 and TRBJ2-6, with a tentative D call TRBD1 (6 bases). Trimming took off 7 bases at V and 0 bases at J, with 22 bases between the two ends. CDR1 is SGHVS, CDR2 FQNEAQ, per germline. The CDR3 sequence is 19 residues long. CDR3: CASKIPGQIFTSGANVLTF. DNA of the CDR3: TGTGCCAGCAAGATCCCTGGACAGATATTTACCTCTGGGGCCAACGTCCTGACTTTC.

Only a few counts were recorded for this clone. The CDR3 DNA follows: TGTGCCAGCAGTCAAAAACAGAGCCGGGCTGAAGCTTTCTTT. Its translation is CASSQKQSRAEAFF. The chain recombines TRBV27 with TRBJ1-1; no firm D call. This CDR3 is built from 14 residues. Trimming cost V 5 bases and J 6 bases, with 16 bases left between them. The germline gives CDR1 MNHEY, CDR2 SMNVEV (reference sequence).

This rearrangement joins TRBV10-2 to TRBJ1-2, with 10 nucleotides matching TRBD1. The germline CDR1 and CDR2 sequences are WSHSY and SAAADI. The CDR3 runs to 16 residues. In nucleotides, the CDR3 is TGCCCTCCAGCGGGTTTACCGGGACAGGGGTGGGGTGGCTACACCTTC. Protein: CPPAGLPGQGWGGYTF.

This clone was detected only a few times. The chain has TRBV3-1 (or the pseudogene TRBV3-2) and TRBJ1-6; TRBD1 might be the D (5 bases). Per germline, CDR1 LGHDT and CDR2 YNNKEL (reference sequence). The CDR3 has 11 residues. V dropped 1 base and J dropped 14 bases, with 6 bases sitting between them. CDR3 in DNA: TGTGCCAGCAGCCAAGCAGGGACCCTCCACTTT. Translating it yields CASSQAGTLHF.

The rearrangement uses TRBV30 and TRBJ2-5; 7 nucleotides match TRBD1. Germline V gene data show CDR1 as GTSNPN and CDR2 as SVGIG (reference sequence). This CDR3 comprises 14 residues. J gave up 2 bases and V 0 bases, and 3 bases lay outside the gene matches. The CDR3 DNA reads as TGTGCCTGGAGTGTACTCAGGGGGCAAGAGACCCAGTACTTC. Protein product: CAWSVLRGQETQYF.

J is TRBJ1-1 and V is TRBV9, with a possible D match to TRBD1 (5 bases). The germline V gene encodes CDR1 SGDLS and CDR2 YYNGEE. V lost 2 bases, J lost 0 bases, and 11 bases lay in between. The CDR3 spans 15 residues. This CDR3 is CASSVQGGLNTEAFF. The CDR3 region has the DNA TGTGCCAGCAGCGTCCAGGGAGGGTTGAACACTGAAGCTTTCTTT.